A selection of T cell receptor beta chains follows, all from one sample in a study of spatial heterogeneity in lung cancer. From the 5' RACE reads, TCRdb called clonotypes with MiXCR, one entry per CDR3 protein. This sample has about 27,000 distinct CDR3 sequences; around 6.9% occur once, and the top ten carry approximately 23%. The sequencing here drew on lung tumor tissue, taken at surgery. The source of these receptors is a male donor with early-stage non-small cell lung cancer. The CDR3 runs from the conserved cysteine through the conserved F or W. Fields, in order: D gene, clone size, V gene, J gene, CDR3 DNA, CDR3 protein. A D gene is named only where the DNA matches it firmly. The size entry is marked missing in some rows and otherwise reads once, few, many or a size class.

>TRBD2|many|TRBV12-3/TRBV12-4|TRBJ2-1
TGTGCCAGCAGTTTCCTTGGCGGGAGCTCCTACAATGAGCAGTTCTTC
CASSFLGGSSYNEQFF
>TRBD1|many|TRBV4-1|TRBJ1-1
TGCGCCAGCAGCCATGCCGGGACAGGGGGCGTGAACACTGAAGCTTTCTTT
CASSHAGTGGVNTEAFF
>NA|NA|TRBV20-1|TRBJ1-1
TGCAGTGCTAGTAGGGGGGGGCTGGGCACTGAAGCTTTCTTT
CSASRGGLGTEAFF
>NA|many|TRBV5-1|TRBJ2-1
TGCGCCAGCAGCTTTAATCCAGGGGGGAAGGGTGAGCAGTTCTTC
CASSFNPGGKGEQFF
>NA|many|TRBV7-9|TRBJ2-1
TGTGCCAGCAGCATCGGAGGGACTAATGAGCAGTTCTTC
CASSIGGTNEQFF
>TRBD2|few|TRBV6-6|TRBJ2-3
TGTGCCAGCAGCCGCCTGGGGGAGGGTACAGATACGCAGTATTTT
CASSRLGEGTDTQYF
>TRBD1|many|TRBV5-1|TRBJ1-1
TGCGCCAGCAGCCCGGGGACAGGGGGCACTGAAGCTTTCTTT
CASSPGTGGTEAFF
>NA|medium-sized|TRBV3-1|TRBJ2-6
TGTGCCAGCAGCATACCCCGGACAGACCCCAGATTCTCTGGGGCCAACGTCCTGACTTTC
CASSIPRTDPRFSGANVLTF
>TRBD1|many|TRBV5-1|TRBJ1-3
TGCGCCAGCAGGGCCGGGACAGGGTCCCTGGACGGAAACACCATATATTTT
CASRAGTGSLDGNTIYF
>TRBD2|NA|TRBV16|TRBJ2-1
TGTGCCAGCAGCCAACTAGCGGGGGGATACAATGAGCAGTTCTTC
CASSQLAGGYNEQFF
>NA|many|TRBV15|TRBJ2-7
TGTGCCACCAGCCAGGGACCCCGTAGCGAGCAGTACTTC
CATSQGPRSEQYF
>NA|few|TRBV6-1|TRBJ2-6
TGTGCCAGCAGTGTGGGACACTCTGGGGCCAACGTCCTGACTTTC
CASSVGHSGANVLTF
>NA|many|TRBV29-1|TRBJ1-1
TGCAGCGTTGAGTTCAGTCTGAACACTGAAGCTTTCTTT
CSVEFSLNTEAFF
>NA|NA|TRBV7-9|TRBJ2-7
TGTGCCAGCAGCTTAGGTACGGGCCCTGTCGTACAGCAGTACTTC
CASSLGTGPVVQQYF
>NA|NA|TRBV6-2/TRBV6-3|TRBJ1-1
TGTGCCAGCGGATCTTGGACGAACACTGAAGCTTTCTTT
CASGSWTNTEAFF
>NA|many|TRBV25-1|TRBJ2-2
TGTGCCAGCAGTGCTAACAGGGCGCCCACCGGGGAGCTGTTTTTT
CASSANRAPTGELFF
>NA|many|TRBV7-9|TRBJ1-2
TGTGCCAGCAGCTTAGGGACAGTCTATGGCTACACCTTC
CASSLGTVYGYTF
>TRBD1|NA|TRBV19|TRBJ2-3
TGTGCCAGTCGCCTACGGCCCGGGACAGGGAAGGATACGCAGTATTTT
CASRLRPGTGKDTQYF
>NA|few|TRBV4-3|TRBJ2-3
TGCGCCAGCAGCCAAGAAGGCGGGTCCGACACAGATACGCAGTATTTT
CASSQEGGSDTDTQYF
>NA|NA|TRBV23-1|TRBJ2-7
TGCGCCAGCACCTTCCTCCGACAGGTAGCGCCCTACGAGCAGTACTTC
CASTFLRQVAPYEQYF
>TRBD2|many|TRBV27|TRBJ2-2
TGTGCCAGCAGTTCAATCTACCGACTCACTAGCGGCTCCGGGGAGCTGTTTTTT
CASSSIYRLTSGSGELFF
>NA|few|TRBV14|TRBJ1-4
TGTGCCAGCAGCCTTGAACGACGGGAGGATGAAAAACTGTTTTTT
CASSLERREDEKLFF
>NA|many|TRBV3-1|TRBJ2-7
TGTGCCAGCAGCCTTTCGAGTCGCTACGAGCAGTACTTC
CASSLSSRYEQYF
>TRBD1|many|TRBV29-1|TRBJ2-3
TGCAGCGTCGCGGGCGACAGGGGAACTAGCACAGATACGCAGTATTTT
CSVAGDRGTSTDTQYF
>NA|many|TRBV4-3|TRBJ2-3
TGCGCCAGCAGCCAAGAGGGGGGCACAGATACGCAGTATTTT
CASSQEGGTDTQYF
>NA|many|TRBV11-2|TRBJ1-5
TGTGCCAGCAGCTTATCGACCTTTAGGGATCAGCCCCAGCATTTT
CASSLSTFRDQPQHF
>TRBD1|few|TRBV6-5|TRBJ2-1
TGTGCCAGCAGTTACTTTTCCACAGGGGGCCTCAATGAGCAGTTCTTC
CASSYFSTGGLNEQFF
>NA|NA|TRBV6-2/TRBV6-3|TRBJ1-1
TGTGCCAGCAGCCTTAGGGCGGGAATTAAAGCTTTCTTT
CASSLRAGIKAFF
>NA|many|TRBV12-3/TRBV12-4|TRBJ2-7
TGTGCCAGCAGTTTAAGTGAGAGGGCGGTGCAGTACTTC
CASSLSERAVQYF
>TRBD2|many|TRBV28|TRBJ2-7
TGTGCCAGCAGCGGAAATCGAGCGAGACTAGCGGGGGGGATGAGGACCTACGAGCAGTACTTC
CASSGNRARLAGGMRTYEQYF
>NA|many|TRBV5-1|TRBJ2-3
TGCGCCAGCAGCTCAAATGAAGGAGATACGCAGTATTTT
CASSSNEGDTQYF
>NA|many|TRBV25-1|TRBJ2-3
TGTGCCAGCAGTGAATCTCCAGGGGCCGGCCCAGATACGCAGTATTTT
CASSESPGAGPDTQYF
>NA|many|TRBV7-9|TRBJ1-2
TGTGCCAGCAGCTCTATCAACTATGGCTACACCTTC
CASSSINYGYTF
>NA|NA|TRBV15|TRBJ2-7
TGTGCCACTGGCGGAAGGGCTCGTAGCTCCTACGAGCAGTACTTC
CATGGRARSSYEQYF
>NA|many|TRBV28|TRBJ2-2
TGTGCCAGCCTCCCGGCAGGGAGAGCCACCGGGGAGCTGTTTTTT
CASLPAGRATGELFF
>NA|many|TRBV7-2|TRBJ2-1
TGTGCCAGCAGCTTAGGCTGGGCAAAGGCGTACCCAAGCTCCTACAATGAGCAGTTCTTC
CASSLGWAKAYPSSYNEQFF
>NA|few|TRBV11-2|TRBJ2-7
TGTGCCAGCAGCTCCCCTGGCGGGATTCCCTTGGGCGAGCAGTACTTC
CASSSPGGIPLGEQYF
>TRBD2|many|TRBV27|TRBJ2-7
TGTGCCAGCAGTCTAGGGACTAGCGGGTGGGGTAGCTCCTACGAGCAGTACTTC
CASSLGTSGWGSSYEQYF
>NA|few|TRBV18|TRBJ2-7
TGTGCCAGCTCAGAATCGGGGGCCACCTACGAGCAGTACTTC
CASSESGATYEQYF
>NA|NA|TRBV12-3/TRBV12-4|TRBJ2-3
TGTGCCAGCAGTTTACAGGGCAATACGCAGTATTTT
CASSLQGNTQYF
>TRBD2|many|TRBV4-2|TRBJ2-3
TGTGCCAGCAGCCAAAGGGGACTAGCGGACCTCACAGATACGCAGTATTTT
CASSQRGLADLTDTQYF
>NA|once|TRBV29-1|TRBJ2-1
TGCAGCGCCAGAATAATCCAGGGATACAATGAGCAGTTCTTC
CSARIIQGYNEQFF
>NA|NA|TRBV28|TRBJ2-7
TGTGCCAGCGAGGGGGTTTCCTACGAGCAGTACTTC
CASEGVSYEQYF
>TRBD2|many|TRBV7-9|TRBJ2-2
TGTGCCAGCAGCTACAAGCGGGGGGAAGCCGGGGAGCTGTTTTTT
CASSYKRGEAGELFF
>TRBD1|NA|TRBV30|TRBJ1-5
TGTGCCTGGAGTGTACCGAGGACAGGGATGAGCAATCAGCCCCAGCATTTT
CAWSVPRTGMSNQPQHF